This T cell receptor beta chain was found in a study of blood T cell repertoires in COVID-19. V shed 6 bases and J 8 bases; nucleotides not matched to a gene: 8. The CDR3 has 13 residues. The V gene's germline CDR1 is SNHLY and CDR2 FYNNEI. Generated by immunoSEQ multiplex PCR, the TCRdb table keeps only in-frame clones and is missing some. The sample carries 100,000 to 150,000 clones, less than 90% recorded once. The TCR comes from a woman of 80 years or more with acute or convalescent COVID-19. The J gene is TRBJ1-1, the V gene TRBV2, with 8 bases matching TRBD1. Sequenced sample: peripheral blood. The CDR3 DNA reads TGTGCCAGCAGGAAGACAGGGGCTAGGGAAGCTTTCTTT. Its translation: CASRKTGAREAFF.